This TCR beta chain was found in a study of glioma-infiltrating T cells after dendritic cell vaccination. Points from the study as a whole: The cohort had few patients with full blood and tumor sets.

Only patients with spare fresh-frozen tumor and over two years of follow-up were included. No glioblastoma patient carried an isocitrate dehydrogenase mutation. Blood PBMC samples: pre-vaccination, two weeks post third vaccination, and at tumor progression. For this clone: Its antigen is unidentified.

Sequencing used immunoSEQ multiplex PCR; TCRdb keeps in-frame clones, though not all of them. The sample lists almost 65,000 clones, 82% occurring once. This CDR3 spans 16 amino acids. CDR1 is SGHRS, CDR2 YFSETQ, per germline. The receptor's source is a human donor with glioblastoma. Sequenced material: blood, taken before dendritic cell vaccination. The rearrangement uses TRBV5-1 and TRBJ2-5; 9 nucleotides match TRBD1. The J call could be wrong; TRBJ2-7 is a better fit for the DNA end. The CDR3 region is CASSLAPGTGRAEQYF. The CDR3 DNA sequence: TGCGCCAGCAGCTTGGCCCCCGGGACAGGGCGGGCCGAGCAGTACTTC.